This passage covers 3 T cell receptor beta chains from one sample sequenced in a study of spatial heterogeneity in lung cancer. MiXCR was run by TCRdb on the 5' RACE reads, yielding one entry per CDR3 protein. The table shows 40,000 to 55,000 distinct CDR3 sequences, with roughly 13% occurring only once. Time point reported: sample taken at primary tumor resection. The sample was PBMCs, taken at surgery. Receptor source: a male donor with early-stage non-small cell lung cancer.

Many counts were recorded for this clonotype. This chain joins TRBV18 and TRBJ2-1, with 12 nucleotides matching TRBD2. Germline CDR1 reads KGHSH; CDR2 reads LQKENI. Unmatched junction bases numbered 6, after V lost 0 bases and J lost 6 bases. The CDR3 is 17 amino acids. CDR3 sequence reads: CASSPPSSGRASNEQFF. The CDR3 bases are TGTGCCAGCTCACCACCGTCTAGCGGGAGGGCCAGCAATGAGCAGTTCTTC.

This clonotype was seen repeatedly, ten times or more. The J gene is TRBJ1-6, the V gene TRBV6-6; 9 bases are shared with TRBD1. Trimming removed 2 bases from V and 1 base from J; junction bases left unmatched: 3. The CDR3 is 17 residues long. Germline V gives CDR1 MNHNY, CDR2 SVGAGI (reference sequence). CDR3 protein: CASSYTGTGSYNSPLHF. CDR3 in DNA: TGTGCCAGCAGTTACACAGGGACAGGGTCCTATAATTCACCCCTCCACTTT.

This clonotype was seen a handful of times. CDR3 sequence reads: CASSIGSGANVLTF. The CDR3 region has the DNA TGCGCCAGCAGCATCGGCTCTGGGGCCAACGTCCTGACTTTC. The V call is TRBV5-1, the J call TRBJ2-6; the D is unclear. The CDR3 is 14 residues long. Germline V gives CDR1 SGHRS, CDR2 YFSETQ. V lost 4 bases, J lost 0 bases, and 5 bases lay in between.